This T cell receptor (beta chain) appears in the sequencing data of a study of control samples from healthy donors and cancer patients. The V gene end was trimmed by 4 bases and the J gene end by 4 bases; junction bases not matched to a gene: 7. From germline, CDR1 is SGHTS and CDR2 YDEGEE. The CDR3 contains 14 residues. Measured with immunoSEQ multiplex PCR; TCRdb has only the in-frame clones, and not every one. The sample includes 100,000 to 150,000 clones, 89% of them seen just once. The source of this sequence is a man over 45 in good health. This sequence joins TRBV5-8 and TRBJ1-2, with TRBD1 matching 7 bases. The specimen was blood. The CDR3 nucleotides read TGTGCCAGCAGCCTTCAGGGGGGCAGCTATGGCTACACCTTC. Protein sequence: CASSLQGGSYGYTF.